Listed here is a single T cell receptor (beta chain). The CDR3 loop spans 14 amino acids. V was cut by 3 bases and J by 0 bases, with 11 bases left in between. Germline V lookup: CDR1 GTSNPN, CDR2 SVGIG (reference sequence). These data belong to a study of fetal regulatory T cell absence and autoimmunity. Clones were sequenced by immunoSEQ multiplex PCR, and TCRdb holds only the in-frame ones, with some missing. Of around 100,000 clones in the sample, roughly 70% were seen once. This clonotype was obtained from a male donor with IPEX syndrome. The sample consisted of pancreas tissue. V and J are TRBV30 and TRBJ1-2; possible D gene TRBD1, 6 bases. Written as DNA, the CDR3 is TGTGCCTGGAGGACAGGTCTAGCTAACTATGGCTACACCTTC. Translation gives CAWRTGLANYGYTF.